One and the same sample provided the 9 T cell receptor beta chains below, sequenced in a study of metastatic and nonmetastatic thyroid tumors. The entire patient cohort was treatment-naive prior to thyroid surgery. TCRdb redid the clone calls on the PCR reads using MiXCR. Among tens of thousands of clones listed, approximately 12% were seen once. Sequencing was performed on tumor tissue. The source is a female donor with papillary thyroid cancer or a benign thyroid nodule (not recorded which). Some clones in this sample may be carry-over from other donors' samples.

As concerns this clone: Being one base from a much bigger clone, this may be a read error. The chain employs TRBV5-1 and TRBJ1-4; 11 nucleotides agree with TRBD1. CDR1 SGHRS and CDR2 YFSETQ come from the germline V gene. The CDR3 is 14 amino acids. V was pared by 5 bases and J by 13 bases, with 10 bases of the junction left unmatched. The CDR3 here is CASRTGTGGLGLFF. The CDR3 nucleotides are TGCGCCAGCAGAACAGGGACAGGGGGACTAGGACTGTTTTTT.

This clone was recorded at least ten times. Here the CDR3 DNA reads TGCAGTCTCAGGTCCGGTAGAGATCAGCCCCAGCATTTT. Encoded protein: CSLRSGRDQPQHF. The rearrangement links TRBV20-1 to TRBJ1-5, with D hard to call. V lost 8 bases to trimming and J lost 5 bases, with 16 bases between them. In germline, CDR1 is DFQATT, CDR2 SNEGSKA (reference sequence). CDR3 length: 13 residues.

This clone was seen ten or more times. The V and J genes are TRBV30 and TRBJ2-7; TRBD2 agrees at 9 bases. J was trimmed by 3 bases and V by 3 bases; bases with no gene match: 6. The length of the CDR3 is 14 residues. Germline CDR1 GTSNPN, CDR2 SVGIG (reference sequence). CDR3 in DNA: TGTGCCTGGAGACGGAGCGGGAGGTACTACGAGCAGTACTTC. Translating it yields CAWRRSGRYYEQYF.

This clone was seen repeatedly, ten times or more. Here the CDR3 DNA reads TGTGCCTGGAGTGAGGGCTTCAATCAGCCCCAGCATTTT. Translated, it gives CAWSEGFNQPQHF. The J gene is TRBJ1-5, the V gene TRBV30, with D unclear. Trimming pared 1 base from V and 3 bases from J, leaving 7 bases between. The CDR3 spans 13 residues. CDR1 and CDR2 (germline): GTSNPN, SVGIG (reference sequence).

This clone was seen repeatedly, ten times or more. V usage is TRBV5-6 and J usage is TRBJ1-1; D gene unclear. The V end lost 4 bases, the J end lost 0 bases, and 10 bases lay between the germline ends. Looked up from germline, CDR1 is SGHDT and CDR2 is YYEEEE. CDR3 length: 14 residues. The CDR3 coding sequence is TGTGCCAGCAGCCAAACGGGTATGAACACTGAAGCTTTCTTT. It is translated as CASSQTGMNTEAFF.

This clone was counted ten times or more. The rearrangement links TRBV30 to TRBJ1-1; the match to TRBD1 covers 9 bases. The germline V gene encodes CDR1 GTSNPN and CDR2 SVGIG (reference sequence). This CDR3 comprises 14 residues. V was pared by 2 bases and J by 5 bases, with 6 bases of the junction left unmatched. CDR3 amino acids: CAWSTGTGWTEAFF. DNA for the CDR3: TGTGCCTGGAGTACCGGGACAGGGTGGACTGAAGCTTTCTTT.

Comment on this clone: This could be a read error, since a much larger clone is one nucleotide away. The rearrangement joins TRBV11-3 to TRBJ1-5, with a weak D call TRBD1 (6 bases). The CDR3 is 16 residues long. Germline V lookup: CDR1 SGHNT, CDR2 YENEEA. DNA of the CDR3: TGCGCCAGCAGCTCAGATCACAGGGATGTCGATCAGCCCCAGCATTTT. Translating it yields CASSSDHRDVDQPQHF.

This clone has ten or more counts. CDR3 residues: CSVEYLLAGGYEQYF. Here the CDR3 DNA reads TGCAGCGTTGAATACCTCCTAGCGGGAGGCTACGAGCAGTACTTC. This chain connects TRBV29-1 to TRBJ2-7, with 11 bases that match TRBD2. Trimming at V came to 2 bases and at J to 3 bases, leaving 6 bases not matched to a gene. The CDR3 sequence is 15 residues long. Germline-derived CDR1 and CDR2 are SQVTM and ANQGSEA.

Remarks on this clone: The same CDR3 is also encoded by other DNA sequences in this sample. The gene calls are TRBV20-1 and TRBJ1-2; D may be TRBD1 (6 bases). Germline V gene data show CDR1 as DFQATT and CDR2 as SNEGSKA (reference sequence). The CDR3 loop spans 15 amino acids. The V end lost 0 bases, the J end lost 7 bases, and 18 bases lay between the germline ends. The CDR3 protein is CSARDGGGRATGYTF. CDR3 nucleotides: TGCAGTGCTAGAGATGGTGGGGGGCGCGCAACTGGCTACACCTTC.